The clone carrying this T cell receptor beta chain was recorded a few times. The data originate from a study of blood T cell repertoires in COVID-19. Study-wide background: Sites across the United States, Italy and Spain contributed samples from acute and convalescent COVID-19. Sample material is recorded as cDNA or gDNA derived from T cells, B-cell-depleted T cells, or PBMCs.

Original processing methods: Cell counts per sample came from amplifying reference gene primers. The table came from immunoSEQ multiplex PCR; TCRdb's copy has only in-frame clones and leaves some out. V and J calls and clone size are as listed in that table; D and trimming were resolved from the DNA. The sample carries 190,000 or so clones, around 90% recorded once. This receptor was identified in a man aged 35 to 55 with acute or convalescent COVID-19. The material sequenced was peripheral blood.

DNA for the CDR3: TGCGCCAGCCACATTTTACAGGGAGGGACTGAAGCTTTCTTT. This translates into CASHILQGGTEAFF. V is TRBV5-1 and J is TRBJ1-1, with D possibly being TRBD1 (6 bases). The length of the CDR3 is 14 residues. Germline V gives CDR1 SGHRS, CDR2 YFSETQ. Trimming took 7 bases from V and 5 from J, leaving 18 bases between them.